This T cell receptor (beta chain) was obtained from a study of blood T cell repertoires in COVID-19. Authors' data handling: By means of reference gene primer amplification, nucleated cell counts were estimated. The data were produced by immunoSEQ multiplex PCR, yet TCRdb's version contains in-frame clones alone and is incomplete. The V and J calls and clone size come from that table; D and trimming were worked out from the DNA. Of 85,000 to 95,000 clones detected, about 88% appear once; the ten largest clones hold about 17%. In the case of this clone: One end of the junction varies from germline; a read error may be responsible.

The length of the CDR3 is 15 residues. CDR1 SSHAT and CDR2 FNYEAQ come from the germline V gene (reference sequence). The chain couples TRBV7-7 to TRBJ2-3, with a weak D call TRBD2 (6 bases). This receptor was obtained from a woman older than 75 with acute or convalescent COVID-19. Sequenced sample: peripheral blood. The CDR3 region is CASSLDGGWADTQYF. CDR3 coding DNA: TGTGCTAGCAGCTTAGACGGAGGGTGGGCAGATACGCAGTATTTT.